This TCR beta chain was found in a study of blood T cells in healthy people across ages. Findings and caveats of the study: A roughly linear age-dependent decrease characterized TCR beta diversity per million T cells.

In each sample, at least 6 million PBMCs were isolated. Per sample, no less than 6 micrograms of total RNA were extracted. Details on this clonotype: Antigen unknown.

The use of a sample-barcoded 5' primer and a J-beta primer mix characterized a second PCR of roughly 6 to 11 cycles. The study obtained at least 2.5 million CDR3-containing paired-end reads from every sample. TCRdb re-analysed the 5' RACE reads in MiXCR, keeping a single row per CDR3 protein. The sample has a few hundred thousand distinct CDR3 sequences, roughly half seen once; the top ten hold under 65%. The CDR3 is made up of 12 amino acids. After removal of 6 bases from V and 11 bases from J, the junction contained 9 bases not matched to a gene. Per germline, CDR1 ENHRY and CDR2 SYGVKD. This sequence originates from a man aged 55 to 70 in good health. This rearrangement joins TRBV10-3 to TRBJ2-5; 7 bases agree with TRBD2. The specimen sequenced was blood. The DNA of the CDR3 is TGTGCCATCAGCGCGGGAGCTGATGAGCAGTACTTC. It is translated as CAISAGADEQYF.